This entry is about one T cell receptor (beta chain). This clonotype was detected only a few times. Its antigen is unknown. Base qualities are missing; no much larger clone stands one base away. The reads were generated on an Illumina NovaSeq 6000. cDNA libraries for TCRalpha and TCRbeta were prepared by 5'RACE using constant-segment primers, with sample barcodes and unique molecular identifiers added. Trizol reagent was used to extract RNA from every sample. Libraries were amplified in two PCR steps, with a second sample barcode and Illumina TruSeq adapters added in the second step. Sequencing of libraries was performed on an Illumina NovaSeq with 2 x 150 bp paired-end reads. Turning to the authors' computational methods: Demultiplexing of reads and collapsing into UMI-guided consensus sequences were performed with migec v1.2.7. Using mixcr v2.1.11, the UMI consensuses were aligned to TRA and TRB V and J templates and assembled into clonotypes. Clonotypes were classified as expanded or contracted when called significant by both edgeR and NoisET, with noise models trained on biological replicates. For edgeR calls, the cutoffs were a false discovery rate-adjusted p below 0.01 and a log2 fold-change threshold of 1. As an exploratory analysis of dynamics, max-normalized trajectories of the 1000 most abundant clonotypes were examined with PCA combined with hierarchical clustering. Each responding clone was given a CD4 or CD8 phenotype based on the CD4+ and CD8+ repertoires, which had been sequenced separately. TCRdb reprocessing: public reads trimmed at Q25 with fastp, clones called with MiXCR, in-frame beta chains kept. Rows matching on CDR3 protein sequence are summarized as one entry with the most common DNA and genes. TCRdb assigned the V and J calls; the authors' analysis was not used. The sample yields roughly 560,000 distinct CDR3 sequences; around 20% were counted once. The leading ten clones occupy 9.5% to 15% of the sample.

The CDR3 goes from the cysteine to the phenylalanine over 14 residues. The kept DNA is CDR3 alone, 42 bases in frame from the first base. Cut back by 4 bases and 1 base, the V and J ends lie 10 bases apart. This entry belongs to a study of T-cell memory formation after mild COVID-19 (TCRdb year 2021). Regarding the research as a whole: Most TCR sequence clusters were specific to one of the two donors. T-cell clones expanding and contracting after mild COVID-19 in a couple of donors were tracked by longitudinal TCRalpha and TCRbeta repertoire sequencing. Two young, previously healthy adult volunteers, one female and one male, were included in the cohort. The full study reports these points: Whether the second-wave clones peaking on day 37 were SARS-CoV-2 specific was not confirmed. Contracting CD4+ clones were found mainly in CM and EM memory subsets, while CD8+ clones were enriched in EMRA. The detection of some responding clones in pre-infection memory suggests that pre-existing cross-reactive memory T cells joined the SARS-CoV-2 response. The study included only two mild cases, and larger cohorts that include severe cases with pre-infection samples were judged to be necessary. Clones contracting from day 15 to 85 had balanced CD4/CD8 phenotypes, while a second wave expanding from day 15 to 37 was biased towards CD4+.

Ficoll-Paque density gradient centrifugation was used to isolate PBMCs. The sequence was collected from an adult woman who had mild COVID-19 (a few samples of this study predate the infection). The sample titles of this study are shuffled in the database, so cell type and time point are left out; the donor was told from shared clones. Sequencing was done on a sample of PBMCs or a T cell subset sorted from them (not recorded which). Recombination joined TRBV12-3 or TRBV12-4 with TRBJ1-1; 5 matching bases give a weak D call of TRBD1. The CDR3 protein is CASSWDGRNTEAFF. At the DNA level, the sequence is TGTGCCAGCAGTTGGGACGGTAGGAACACTGAAGCTTTCTTT.